The 14 T cell receptor beta chains listed next were all sequenced from one sample in a study of blood T cell repertoires in COVID-19. Profiled with immunoSEQ multiplex PCR; TCRdb holds only in-frame clones, not every one. Of a few hundred thousand clones in the sample, roughly 75% were seen once. The sequencing sample was made of peripheral blood. The receptors stem from a woman between 70 and 85 years old with acute or convalescent COVID-19.

V gene TRBV5-5 combines with J gene TRBJ1-2, with 7 bases matching TRBD1. V was clipped by 6 bases and J by 8 bases; unmatched bases: 10. Germline CDR1 and CDR2: SGHKS and YYEKEE (reference sequence). The CDR3 sequence is 13 residues long. The CDR3 DNA is TGTGCCAGCAACTCGAACAGGGGTGAGGGCTACACCTTC. This sequence encodes CASNSNRGEGYTF.

This clone occurred a few times. The chain links TRBV6-5 to TRBJ2-3; 9 bases fit TRBD2. Trimming at V came to 5 bases and at J to 0 bases, leaving 3 bases not matched to a gene. The germline V gene encodes CDR1 MNHEY and CDR2 SVGAGI. This CDR3 region has 15 residues. CDR3 residues: CASSLAGTSTDTQYF. Written as DNA, the CDR3 is TGTGCCAGCAGTCTAGCGGGAACTAGCACAGATACGCAGTATTTT.

J is TRBJ2-3 and V is TRBV4-1; 9 bases match TRBD2. This CDR3 region has 19 residues. After removal of 4 bases from V and 3 bases from J, the junction contained 17 bases not matched to a gene. CDR1 and CDR2 from the germline V gene are MGHRA and YSYEKL. Written as DNA, the CDR3 is TGCGCCAGCAGCCCACCGCGAGATGGCCTAGCGGGACAGACAGATACGCAGTATTTT. This codes for CASSPPRDGLAGQTDTQYF.

In DNA form, the CDR3 reads TGTGCCAGTAGTATAGACCTTAACACCGGGGAGCTGTTTTTT. Residues: CASSIDLNTGELFF. The J gene is TRBJ2-2, the V gene TRBV19; no definite D call. Germline V gives CDR1 LNHDA, CDR2 SQIVND (reference sequence). Trimming pared 0 bases from V and 2 bases from J, leaving 4 bases between. This CDR3 region has 14 residues.

The rearrangement uses TRBV21-1 and TRBJ1-6; the table's TRBD1 call for D was not verified on the DNA. TRBV21-1 is labeled a pseudogene. The CDR3 is 16 residues long. The CDR3 DNA sequence: TGTGCCAGCAGCAAGGCGACAGGCGTTCCGGGTTCACCCCTCCACTTT. Its protein product is CASSKATGVPGSPLHF.

V usage is TRBV7-8 and J usage is TRBJ2-1, with 8 bases identical to TRBD2. In germline, CDR1 is SGHVS, CDR2 FQNEAQ. The CDR3 length is 17 residues. V gave up 5 bases and J gave up 8 bases; unmatched junction bases: 17. CDR3: CASSPKAPLGLADEQFF. CDR3 DNA: TGTGCCAGCAGCCCAAAGGCGCCCCTAGGACTAGCCGATGAGCAGTTCTTC.

This chain joins TRBV6-1 and TRBJ1-2, with a possible D match to TRBD1 (5 bases). The CDR3 consists of 16 residues. The V end lost 0 bases, the J end lost 2 bases, and 13 bases lay between the germline ends. CDR1 is MNHNS, CDR2 SASEGT, per germline. CDR3 residues: CASSEAFGGWNYGYTF. Written as DNA, the CDR3 is TGTGCCAGCAGTGAAGCATTTGGGGGGTGGAACTATGGCTACACCTTC.

The chain links TRBV24-1 to TRBJ2-5, with 7 bases matching TRBD2. This CDR3 region has 16 residues. From germline, CDR1 is KGHDR and CDR2 SFDVKD. Losses at the gene ends were 1 base for V and 2 bases for J; bases not matched to a gene: 6. The CDR3 loop reads CATSDLGSGGQETQYF. The CDR3 nucleotides read TGTGCCACCAGTGATTTAGGATCCGGGGGGCAAGAGACCCAGTACTTC.

V and J are TRBV19 and TRBJ2-3, with a possible D match to TRBD2 (5 bases). Trimming shortened V by 3 bases and J by 1 base, and 14 bases separated the two germline ends. This CDR3 has 16 amino acids. Germline V gene sequence: CDR1 LNHDA, CDR2 SQIVND (reference sequence). CDR3: CASSIFGGPGTDTQYF. The CDR3 nucleotides are TGTGCCAGTAGTATCTTCGGAGGACCCGGCACAGATACGCAGTATTTT. The variable domain in full, with the rest retrieved from reference TRBV19 and TRBJ2-3, is DGGITQSPKYLFRKEGQNVTLSCEQNLNHDAMYWYRQDPGQGLRLIYYSQIVNDFQKGDIAEGYSVSREKKESFPLTVTSAQKNPTAFYLCASSIFGGPGTDTQYFGPGTRLTVL.

This clone was counted once. This chain connects TRBV7-3 to TRBJ2-5; TRBD1 agrees at 7 bases. The V gene's germline CDR1 is SGHTA and CDR2 FQGTGA. The trim removed 5 bases at V and 7 bases at J, leaving 10 bases unmatched. The CDR3 contains 14 residues. CDR3 residues: CASSRDSLAGTQYF. The CDR3 DNA sequence: TGTGCCAGCAGCCGGGACAGCCTGGCGGGGACCCAGTACTTC. The whole variable domain, filled in from reference TRBV7-3 and TRBJ2-5, reads GAGVSQTPSNKVTEKGKYVELRCDPISGHTALYWYRQSLGQGPEFLIYFQGTGAADDSGLPNDRFFAVRPEGSVSTLKIQRTERGDSAVYLCASSRDSLAGTQYFGPGTRLLVL.

About this clone itself: At one boundary the junction diverges from the germline segment, which might be a read error. The sample has other DNA sequences that encode this CDR3 too. The CDR3 DNA sequence: TGTGCCAGCAGTCGGACAGGGCTCGATTCACCCCTTCACTTT. It translates to CASSRTGLDSPLHF. This rearrangement joins TRBV7-2 to TRBJ1-6; TRBD1 matches 8 bases. The CDR3 spans 14 residues. The V gene's germline CDR1 is SGHTA and CDR2 FQGNSA.

The rearrangement uses TRBV7-9 and TRBJ1-2; D unclear. CDR1 is SEHNR and CDR2 is FQNEAQ in the germline V gene (reference sequence). V lost 0 bases and J 0 bases, leaving 17 bases between the germline ends. The CDR3 covers 18 residues. CDR3 in DNA: TGTGCCAGCAGCTTAGCGCGATGGTCTAAAACAGCTAACTATGGCTACACCTTC. Translating gives CASSLARWSKTANYGYTF.

The rearrangement uses TRBV3-1 (or the pseudogene TRBV3-2) and TRBJ1-1; no reliable D call. V lost 3 bases, J lost 3 bases, and 5 bases lay in between. Germline V gene sequence: CDR1 LGHDT, CDR2 YNNKEL (reference sequence). This CDR3 is 12 amino acids long. CDR3 sequence: CASSQAHTEAFF. The CDR3 DNA is TGTGCCAGCAGCCAGGCCCACACTGAAGCTTTCTTT.

This chain links TRBV29-1 with TRBJ2-5; 9 positions agree with TRBD2. This CDR3 contains 13 residues. CDR1 is SQVTM and CDR2 is ANQGSEA in the germline V gene. Trimming took 8 bases from V and 5 from J; bases not matched to a gene: 9. CDR3 sequence reads: CSNSGGGEETQYF. DNA for the CDR3: TGCAGCAATAGCGGGGGTGGGGAGGAGACCCAGTACTTC.